This passage covers 13 T cell receptor beta chains from one sample sequenced in a study of cytotoxic CD8 clonotypes in ibrutinib-treated CLL. Some clones are missing from TCRdb's copy, which holds only in-frame ones; the method was immunoSEQ multiplex PCR. The sample has 150,000 or so clones, around three quarters seen once; the top ten hold over 10%. The starting material was PBMCs, obtained after 12 months of ibrutinib treatment. Receptors originate from a human donor with chronic lymphocytic leukemia.

The chain carries TRBV5-1 and TRBJ1-1, with 7 bases fitting TRBD1. The junction had 12 bases not matched to a gene; V was cut back by 6 bases and J by 7 bases. The germline CDR1 and CDR2 sequences are SGHRS and YFSETQ. The CDR3 sequence is 14 residues long. CDR3 in DNA: TGCGCCAGCAAAATTCAGGGAGCAGGGGGTGAAGCTTTCTTT. Protein product: CASKIQGAGGEAFF.

This clone was counted a few times. V usage is TRBV7-3 and J usage is TRBJ1-2; the match to TRBD1 covers 9 bases. The CDR3 has 13 amino acids. CDR1 and CDR2 from the germline V gene are SGHTA and FQGTGA. With 3 bases clipped from V and 7 bases from J, the junction kept 3 bases outside the gene matches. The CDR3 loop reads CASSLTGGGGYTF. The CDR3 bases are TGTGCCAGCAGCTTGACAGGGGGAGGTGGCTACACCTTC. The whole variable domain, filled in from reference TRBV7-3 and TRBJ1-2, reads GAGVSQTPSNKVTEKGKYVELRCDPISGHTALYWYRQSLGQGPEFLIYFQGTGAADDSGLPNDRFFAVRPEGSVSTLKIQRTERGDSAVYLCASSLTGGGGYTFGSGTRLTVV.

The CDR3 bases are TGTGCCAGCAGCGCAGGTCTTCAGCCCCAGCATTTT. Translation: CASSAGLQPQHF. The chain couples TRBV5-6 to TRBJ1-5, with D hard to call. CDR3 size: 12 residues. Germline V gene lookup returns CDR1 SGHDT and CDR2 YYEEEE. Trimming took 4 bases from V and 6 from J, leaving 8 bases between them.

Concerning this clone itself: The junction differs from germline at one of its ends, possibly a read error. The CDR3 DNA reads as TGTGCCAGTAGTATTGGCGAAATACTGTTTTTT. Translated, it gives CASSIGEILFF. The chain carries TRBV19 and TRBJ1-4; D unresolved. Looked up from germline, CDR1 is LNHDA and CDR2 is SQIVND (reference sequence). CDR3 length: 11 residues. Full variable domain (remainder filled in from reference TRBV19 and TRBJ1-4): DGGITQSPKYLFRKEGQNVTLSCEQNLNHDAMYWYRQDPGQGLRLIYYSQIVNDFQKGDIAEGYSVSREKKESFPLTVTSAQKNPTAFYLCASSIGEILFFGSGTQLSVL.

This sequence joins TRBV5-4 and TRBJ2-2; D is unresolved. Germline V gives CDR1 SGHNT, CDR2 YYREEE (reference sequence). This CDR3 comprises 13 residues. V lost 5 bases and J 1 base, leaving 6 bases between the germline ends. CDR3 bases: TGTGCCAGCAGTCTCAGGAACACCGGGGAGCTGTTTTTT. Translating gives CASSLRNTGELFF.

This clone was observed a few times. The chain is built from TRBV7-2 and TRBJ2-1; D is unresolved. The V end lost 1 base, the J end lost 16 bases, and 20 bases lay between the germline ends. Germline V lookup: CDR1 SGHTA, CDR2 FQGNSA. This CDR3 is built from 14 residues. Written as DNA, the CDR3 is TGTGCCAGCAGCTTAGATACCGGCCAGGTCGGTTCCTTCTTC. The encoded protein is CASSLDTGQVGSFF.

V usage is TRBV7-2 and J usage is TRBJ1-1; D possibly corresponds to TRBD1 (5 bases). The CDR3 runs to 13 residues. Trimming shortened V by 3 bases and J by 6 bases, and 11 bases separated the two germline ends. The V gene's germline CDR1 is SGHTA and CDR2 FQGNSA. This CDR3 is CASSFQGVSEAFF. The CDR3, as DNA: TGTGCCAGCAGCTTTCAAGGGGTGTCTGAAGCTTTCTTT.

The CDR3 here is CASSVGLAGADEQYF. The CDR3 DNA follows: TGTGCCAGCAGCGTGGGACTAGCGGGAGCGGACGAGCAGTACTTC. The gene calls are TRBV9 and TRBJ2-7; 14 nucleotides line up with TRBD2. Trimming removed 2 bases from V and 5 bases from J; junction bases left unmatched: 3. This CDR3 is built from 15 residues. The V gene's germline CDR1 is SGDLS and CDR2 YYNGEE.

This chain connects TRBV5-1 to TRBJ2-7; D unresolved. The CDR3 sequence is 15 residues long. Germline-derived CDR1 and CDR2 are SGHRS and YFSETQ. Trimming removed 4 bases from V and 1 base from J, with 15 bases in between. DNA for the CDR3: TGCGCCAGCAGCCCTGCTGGCGGTGAGTCCTACGAGCAGTACTTC. Its protein product is CASSPAGGESYEQYF.

This chain joins TRBV7-2 and TRBJ2-6; 12 bases are shared with TRBD1. The trim removed 5 bases at V and 4 bases at J, leaving 6 bases unmatched. The CDR3 is 17 residues long. Per the germline V gene, CDR1 is SGHTA and CDR2 is FQGNSA. In DNA form, the CDR3 reads TGTGCCAGCAGCCGAGGGGACAGGGGGCCGGGGGCCAACGTCCTGACTTTC. As protein: CASSRGDRGPGANVLTF.

A note on this clone: Other DNA sequences within the sample encode an identical CDR3. The chain links TRBV5-5 to TRBJ2-3; 9 bases align to TRBD2. CDR1 is SGHKS and CDR2 is YYEKEE in the germline V gene (reference sequence). Losses at the gene ends were 5 bases for V and 6 bases for J; bases not matched to a gene: 13. CDR3 size: 16 residues. The CDR3: CASRDLKREVTDTQYF. In DNA form, the CDR3 reads TGTGCCAGCAGAGATCTCAAGCGGGAGGTTACGGATACGCAGTATTTT.

The rearrangement uses TRBV29-1 and TRBJ1-1; D is uncertain. CDR3 length: 13 amino acids. The germline gives CDR1 SQVTM, CDR2 ANQGSEA. V was clipped by 5 bases and J by 5 bases, with 15 bases between them. Written as DNA, the CDR3 is TGCAGCGTTTTCCGGGCCCTCCGGACTGAAGCTTTCTTT. Protein product: CSVFRALRTEAFF.

This clone was observed a handful of times. The chain is built from TRBV28 and TRBJ1-5, with D uncertain. The CDR3 has 12 amino acids. Trimming shortened V by 5 bases and J by 7 bases, and 9 bases separated the two germline ends. Germline CDR1 MDHEN, CDR2 SYDVKM. Here the CDR3 reads CASSVLLQPQHF. As DNA, the CDR3 is TGTGCCAGCAGTGTTCTATTGCAGCCCCAGCATTTT.